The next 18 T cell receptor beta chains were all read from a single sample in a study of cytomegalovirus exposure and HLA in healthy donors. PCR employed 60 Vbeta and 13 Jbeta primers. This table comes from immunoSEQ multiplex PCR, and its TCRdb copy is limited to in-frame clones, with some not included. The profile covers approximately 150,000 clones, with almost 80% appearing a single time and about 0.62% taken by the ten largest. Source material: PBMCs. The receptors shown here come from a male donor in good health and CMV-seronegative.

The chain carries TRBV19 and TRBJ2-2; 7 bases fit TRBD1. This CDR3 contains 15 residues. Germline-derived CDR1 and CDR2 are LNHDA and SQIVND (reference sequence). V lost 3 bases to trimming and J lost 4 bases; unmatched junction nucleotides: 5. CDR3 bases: TGTGCCAGTAGTATGGGGACAGTGGGCACCGGGGAGCTGTTTTTT. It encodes CASSMGTVGTGELFF.

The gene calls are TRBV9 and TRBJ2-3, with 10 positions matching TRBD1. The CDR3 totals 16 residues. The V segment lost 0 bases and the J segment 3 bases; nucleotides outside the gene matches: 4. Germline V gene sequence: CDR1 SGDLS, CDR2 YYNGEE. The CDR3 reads CASSVGGTGDTDTQYF. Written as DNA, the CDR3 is TGTGCCAGCAGCGTAGGAGGGACAGGGGATACAGATACGCAGTATTTT.

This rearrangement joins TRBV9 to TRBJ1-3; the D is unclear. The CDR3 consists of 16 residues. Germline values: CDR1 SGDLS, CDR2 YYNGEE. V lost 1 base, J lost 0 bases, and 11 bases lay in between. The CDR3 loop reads CASSVRSTGSGNTIYF. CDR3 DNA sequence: TGTGCCAGCAGCGTAAGAAGTACCGGCTCTGGAAACACCATATATTTT.

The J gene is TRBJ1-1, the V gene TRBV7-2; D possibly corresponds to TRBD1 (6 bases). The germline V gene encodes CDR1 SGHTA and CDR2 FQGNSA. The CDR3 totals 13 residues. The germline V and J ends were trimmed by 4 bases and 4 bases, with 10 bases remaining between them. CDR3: CASSSRGGTEAFF. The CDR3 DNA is TGTGCCAGCAGCTCGAGAGGGGGCACTGAAGCTTTCTTT.

The CDR3: CASSNGLAGVGEQYF. The CDR3 DNA follows: TGTGCCAGCAGTAATGGGCTAGCGGGAGTTGGCGAGCAGTACTTC. V and J are TRBV5-4 and TRBJ2-7; the match to TRBD2 covers 10 bases. Germline V gene lookup returns CDR1 SGHNT and CDR2 YYREEE (reference sequence). V trimming: 5 bases; J trimming: 6 bases; junction bases outside the gene matches: 11. This CDR3 contains 15 residues. Based on the CDR3 plus reference TRBV5-4 and TRBJ2-7, the full variable domain is ETGVTQSPTHLIKTRGQQVTLRCSSQSGHNTVSWYQQALGQGPQFIFQYYREEENGRGNFPPRFSGLQFPNYSSELNVNALELDDSALYLCASSNGLAGVGEQYFGPGTRLTVT.

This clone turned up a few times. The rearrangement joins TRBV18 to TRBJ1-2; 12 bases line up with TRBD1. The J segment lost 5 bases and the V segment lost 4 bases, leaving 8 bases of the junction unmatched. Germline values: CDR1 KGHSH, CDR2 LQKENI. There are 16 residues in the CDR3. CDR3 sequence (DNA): TGTGCCAGCTCACTTGGGACAGGGGGCGCAGGATATGGCTACACCTTC. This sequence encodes CASSLGTGGAGYGYTF.

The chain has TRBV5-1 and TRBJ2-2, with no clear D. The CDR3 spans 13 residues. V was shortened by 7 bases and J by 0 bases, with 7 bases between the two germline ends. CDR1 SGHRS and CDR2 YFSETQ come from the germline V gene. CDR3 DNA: TGCGCCAGCGGCACAGCGAACACCGGGGAGCTGTTTTTT. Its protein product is CASGTANTGELFF.

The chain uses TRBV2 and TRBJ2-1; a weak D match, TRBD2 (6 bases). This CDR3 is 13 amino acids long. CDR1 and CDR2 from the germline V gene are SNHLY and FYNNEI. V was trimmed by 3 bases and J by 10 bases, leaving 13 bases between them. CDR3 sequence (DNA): TGTGCCAGCAGTGATCAAATAGCGGACGAGCAGTTCTTC. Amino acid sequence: CASSDQIADEQFF. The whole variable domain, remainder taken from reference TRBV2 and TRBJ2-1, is EPEVTQTPSHQVTQMGQEVILRCVPISNHLYFYWYRQILGQKVEFLVSFYNNEISEKSEIFDDQFSVERPDGSNFTLKIRSTKLEDSAMYFCASSDQIADEQFFGPGTRLTVL.

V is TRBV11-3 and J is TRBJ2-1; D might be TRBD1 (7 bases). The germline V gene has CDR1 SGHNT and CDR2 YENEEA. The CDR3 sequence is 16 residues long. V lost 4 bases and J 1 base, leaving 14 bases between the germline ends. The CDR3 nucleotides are TGTGCCAGCAGCTCGAGGGGGGACAGTTCCTACAATGAGCAGTTCTTC. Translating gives CASSSRGDSSYNEQFF.

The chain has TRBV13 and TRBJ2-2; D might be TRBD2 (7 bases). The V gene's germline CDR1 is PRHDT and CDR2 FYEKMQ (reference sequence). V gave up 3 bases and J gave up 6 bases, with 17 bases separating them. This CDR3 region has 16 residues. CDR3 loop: CASSFTGEGGAGELFF. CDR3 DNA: TGTGCCAGCAGCTTCACTGGAGAAGGGGGGGCCGGGGAGCTGTTTTTT. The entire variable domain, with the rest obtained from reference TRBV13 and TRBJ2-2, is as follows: AAGVIQSPRHLIKEKRETATLKCYPIPRHDTVYWYQQGPGQDPQFLISFYEKMQSDKGSIPDRFSAQQFSDYHSELNMSSLELGDSALYFCASSFTGEGGAGELFFGEGSRLTVL.

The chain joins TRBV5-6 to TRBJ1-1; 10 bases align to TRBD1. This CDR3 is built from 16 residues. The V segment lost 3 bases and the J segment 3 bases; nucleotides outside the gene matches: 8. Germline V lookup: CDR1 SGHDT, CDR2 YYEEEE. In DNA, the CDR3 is TGTGCCAGCAGCTGGTGGCGGGGGACAGGGGACACTGAAGCTTTCTTT. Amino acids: CASSWWRGTGDTEAFF.

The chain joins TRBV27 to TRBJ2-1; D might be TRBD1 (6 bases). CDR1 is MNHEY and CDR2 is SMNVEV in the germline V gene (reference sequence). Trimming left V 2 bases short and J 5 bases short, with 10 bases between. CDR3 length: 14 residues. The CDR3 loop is CASSLRGTNNEQFF. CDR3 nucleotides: TGTGCCAGCAGTTTAAGGGGGACAAACAATGAGCAGTTCTTC.

As DNA, the CDR3 is TGTGCCAGCAGCTTAGAGGGACAGGGGTTGATTGGCTACACCTTC. Translated: CASSLEGQGLIGYTF. The chain carries TRBV7-2 and TRBJ1-2; TRBD1 aligns across 10 bases. J gave up 7 bases and V 1 base, and 6 bases lay outside the gene matches. Germline V gene sequence: CDR1 SGHTA, CDR2 FQGNSA. The CDR3 is 15 residues long.

The CDR3, as DNA: TGCGCCAGCAAGGGGGATAGCGGGATCTACAATGAGCAGTTCTTC. It is translated as CASKGDSGIYNEQFF. V and J are TRBV5-1 and TRBJ2-1; 8 bases map to TRBD2. This CDR3 comprises 15 residues. The ends lost 6 bases at V and 3 bases at J; junction bases unmatched: 8. Germline V gene data show CDR1 as SGHRS and CDR2 as YFSETQ. Full variable domain (remainder filled in from reference TRBV5-1 and TRBJ2-1): KAGVTQTPRYLIKTRGQQVTLSCSPISGHRSVSWYQQTPGQGLQFLFEYFSETQRNKGNFPGRFSGRQFSNSRSEMNVSTLELGDSALYLCASKGDSGIYNEQFFGPGTRLTVL.

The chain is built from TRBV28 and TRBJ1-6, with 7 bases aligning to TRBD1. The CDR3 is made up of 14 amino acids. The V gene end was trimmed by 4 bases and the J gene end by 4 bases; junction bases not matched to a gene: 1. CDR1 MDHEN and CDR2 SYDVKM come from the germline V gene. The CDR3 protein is CASSSTGYNSPLHF. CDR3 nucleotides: TGTGCCAGCAGTTCGACAGGGTATAATTCACCCCTCCACTTT.

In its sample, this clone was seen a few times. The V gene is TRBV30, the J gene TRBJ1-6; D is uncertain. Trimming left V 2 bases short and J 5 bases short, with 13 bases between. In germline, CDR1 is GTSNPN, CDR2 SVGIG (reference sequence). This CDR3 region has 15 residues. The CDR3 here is CAWSPLRGDNSPLHF. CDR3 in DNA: TGTGCCTGGAGTCCCTTAAGAGGAGATAATTCACCCCTCCACTTT. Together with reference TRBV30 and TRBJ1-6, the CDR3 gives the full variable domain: SQTIHQWPATLVQPVGSPLSLECTVEGTSNPNLYWYRQAAGRGLQLLFYSVGIGQISSEVPQNLSASRPQDRQFILSSKKLLLSDSGFYLCAWSPLRGDNSPLHFGNGTRLTVT.

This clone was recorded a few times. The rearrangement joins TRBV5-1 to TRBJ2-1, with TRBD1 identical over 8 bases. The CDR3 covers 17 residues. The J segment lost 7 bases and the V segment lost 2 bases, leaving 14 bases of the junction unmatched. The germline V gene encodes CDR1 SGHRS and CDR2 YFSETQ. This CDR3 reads CASSFYRTGPGGNEQFF. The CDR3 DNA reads TGCGCCAGCAGCTTCTACAGGACAGGGCCCGGTGGTAATGAGCAGTTCTTC.

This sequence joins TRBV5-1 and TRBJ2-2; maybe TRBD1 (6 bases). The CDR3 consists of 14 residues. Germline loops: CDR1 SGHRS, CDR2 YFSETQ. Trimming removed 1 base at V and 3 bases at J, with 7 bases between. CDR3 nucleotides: TGCGCCAGCAGCTTGCACAGGGACACCGGGGAGCTGTTTTTT. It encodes CASSLHRDTGELFF.